This TCR beta chain was found in a study of vaccination effects on CD4 cells after COVID-19. Overall study results and limits: Late in the post-vaccination period, infection-induced and vaccine-induced clones underwent marked clonal contraction.

As for this clone: Its antigen is currently unknown.

CDR1 is SNHLY, CDR2 FYNNEI, per germline. The CDR3 runs 15 residues. J was trimmed by 3 bases and V by 5 bases; bases with no gene match: 7. Expansion with viral peptide pools was applied to antigen-specific CD4+ T cells by the ViraFEST assay prior to sequencing. Following 10 days of culture, CD4+ T cells were isolated. Prior SARS-CoV-2 infection was absent in the vaccine recipients, as shown by negative nucleocapsid antibodies. Roughly 2.1 million PBMC per well were cultured with 9 to 10 IU/ml IL-2 and about 10 ug/ml peptides. Method: immunoSEQ multiplex PCR; TCRdb's copy keeps in-frame clones and lacks some. The profile covers around 45,000 clones, with roughly 79% appearing a single time and 11% taken by the ten largest.

The chain links TRBV2 to TRBJ2-3; 8 bases match TRBD1. The sample consisted of CD4+ T cells from PBMCs cultured with SARS-CoV-2 spike peptides, taken before COVID-19 vaccination. The sequence was obtained from a human donor who received a COVID-19 vaccine. The CDR3 nucleotides read TGTGCCAGCAGTTTAGACAGGGGAGATACAGATACGCAGTATTTT. It codes for CASSLDRGDTDTQYF. The full variable domain, in which reference TRBV2 and TRBJ2-3 provide the parts outside the CDR3, is EPEVTQTPSHQVTQMGQEVILRCVPISNHLYFYWYRQILGQKVEFLVSFYNNEISEKSEIFDDQFSVERPDGSNFTLKIRSTKLEDSAMYFCASSLDRGDTDTQYFGPGTRLTVL.